Shown below are 20 T cell receptor beta chains from a single sample sequenced in a study of cytomegalovirus exposure and HLA in healthy donors. 60 Vbeta and 13 Jbeta primers were used in PCR. Sequenced by immunoSEQ multiplex PCR; TCRdb stores in-frame clones only, minus some. The top ten hold 2% to 2.5% of the sample, which has 150,000 to 200,000 clones, 60% to 85% seen once. What was sequenced was PBMCs. These receptors were taken from a man between 50 and 59 years old in good health and CMV-seropositive.

This clone was detected once. CDR3 sequence: CASSRGGTEKLFF. Written as DNA, the CDR3 is TGTGCCAGCAGCCGGGGAGGGACGGAAAAACTGTTTTTT. The gene calls are TRBV14 and TRBJ1-4, with D possibly being TRBD1 (5 bases). This CDR3 is 13 amino acids long. Germline-derived CDR1 and CDR2 are SGHDN and FVKESK. Trimming stripped 4 bases from V and 8 bases from J, with 11 bases between.

This clone was seen only once. CDR3 amino acids: CASSLGLRRQPNEKLFF. CDR3 bases: TGTGCCAGCAGCTTAGGTCTTCGGAGACAGCCTAATGAAAAACTGTTTTTT. This chain connects TRBV7-9 to TRBJ1-4, with a weak D call TRBD1 (5 bases). The V and J ends lost 1 base and 3 bases respectively, with 15 bases between them. CDR1 and CDR2 (germline): SEHNR, FQNEAQ (reference sequence). CDR3 size: 17 residues.

The chain employs TRBV4-3 and TRBJ2-3, with 9 positions matching TRBD1. Germline V gives CDR1 LGHNA, CDR2 YSLEER. V was pared by 3 bases and J by 4 bases, with 5 bases of the junction left unmatched. This CDR3 has 15 residues. CDR3 sequence: CASSQGQGVADTQYF. Here the CDR3 DNA reads TGCGCCAGCAGCCAGGGACAGGGAGTCGCAGATACGCAGTATTTT.

This clone was counted only a few times. The chain combines TRBV7-2 with TRBJ1-5; 9 positions agree with TRBD1. V lost 3 bases to trimming and J lost 3 bases; unmatched junction nucleotides: 3. The CDR3 has 15 residues. CDR1 and CDR2 from the germline V gene are SGHTA and FQGNSA. CDR3 nucleotides: TGTGCCAGCAGCTTGGGGGACAGGGCCAATCAGCCCCAGCATTTT. Translated, it gives CASSLGDRANQPQHF. Filled out from reference TRBV7-2 and TRBJ1-5, the complete variable domain reads GAGVSQSPSNKVTEKGKDVELRCDPISGHTALYWYRQSLGQGLEFLIYFQGNSAPDKSGLPSDRFSAERTGGSVSTLTIQRTQQEDSAVYLCASSLGDRANQPQHFGDGTRLSIL.

This clone appeared once. The V and J genes are TRBV6-1 and TRBJ2-7; D may be TRBD1 (6 bases). Germline V CDR1 and CDR2: MNHNS, SASEGT. V lost 5 bases to trimming and J lost 5 bases, with 19 bases between them. This CDR3 is 15 amino acids long. The CDR3 sequence is CASSLTRDIVHEQYF. The CDR3 nucleotides are TGTGCCAGCAGTTTGACACGGGACATTGTCCACGAGCAGTACTTC.

The chain links TRBV30 to TRBJ2-7, with 8 bases that match TRBD1. Germline V CDR1 and CDR2: GTSNPN, SVGIG (reference sequence). The CDR3 covers 12 residues. J lost 2 bases, V lost 5 bases, and 2 bases had no gene match. The CDR3 DNA sequence: TGTGCCTGGGGGACAGGTACCTACGAGCAGTACTTC. Protein product: CAWGTGTYEQYF.

The V gene is TRBV10-3, the J gene TRBJ2-2, with D maybe TRBD1 (6 bases). The germline V gene encodes CDR1 ENHRY and CDR2 SYGVKD. Trimming pared 7 bases from V and 4 bases from J, leaving 10 bases between. The CDR3 runs to 13 residues. The CDR3 protein is CAINYRVTGELFF. In DNA, the CDR3 is TGTGCCATCAATTACAGGGTCACCGGGGAGCTGTTTTTT.

The V call is TRBV27, the J call TRBJ1-2, with 8 bases identical to TRBD1. The germline V gene encodes CDR1 MNHEY and CDR2 SMNVEV (reference sequence). The CDR3 runs 13 residues. Germline trimming cut 1 base from V and 7 bases from J; bases unmatched to any gene: 2. The CDR3 sequence: CASSLYRGSGYTF. In DNA, the CDR3 is TGTGCCAGCAGTTTATACAGGGGGTCTGGCTACACCTTC.

This chain uses TRBV5-1 with TRBJ1-2; perhaps TRBD1 as D (6 bases). Per germline, CDR1 SGHRS and CDR2 YFSETQ. The CDR3 spans 15 residues. The V end was cut by 2 bases, the J end by 8 bases, with 19 bases between. CDR3 sequence: CASSLTSGGARGYTF. The CDR3 coding sequence is TGCGCCAGCAGCTTAACCTCTGGGGGGGCGAGGGGCTACACCTTC.

This rearrangement joins TRBV4-2 to TRBJ2-3; 9 bases match TRBD2. CDR1 and CDR2 from the germline V gene are LGHNA and YNFKEQ. The length of the CDR3 is 17 residues. The junction had 9 bases not matched to a gene; V was cut back by 4 bases and J by 1 base. CDR3: CASSPLGASGGTDTQYF. The CDR3 coding sequence is TGTGCCAGCAGCCCTTTAGGTGCTAGCGGGGGCACAGATACGCAGTATTTT.

The chain couples TRBV10-3 to TRBJ2-5; unclear D gene. Trimming left V 4 bases short and J 4 bases short, with 7 bases between. This CDR3 has 12 residues. Germline loops: CDR1 ENHRY, CDR2 SYGVKD. CDR3 DNA sequence: TGTGCCATCAGTGCAGAGCGAGAGACCCAGTACTTC. Translation: CAISAERETQYF.

The chain combines TRBV5-6 with TRBJ1-1, with a weak D call TRBD1 (5 bases). Trimming cost V 4 bases and J 4 bases, with 26 bases left between them. The CDR3 consists of 18 residues. CDR1 and CDR2 from the germline V gene are SGHDT and YYEEEE. This CDR3 is CASSPGRVYHNSRTEAFF. The DNA of the CDR3 is TGTGCCAGCAGCCCCGGCAGGGTATATCATAATAGTCGCACTGAAGCTTTCTTT.

CDR3 protein: CASSDVSGADTQYF. CDR3 in DNA: TGTGCCAGCAGTGATGTTAGCGGGGCAGATACGCAGTATTTT. The V gene is TRBV6-4, the J gene TRBJ2-3, with 8 bases matching TRBD2. The CDR3 consists of 14 residues. Trimming removed 3 bases from V and 4 bases from J; junction bases left unmatched: 3. Germline loops: CDR1 MRHNA, CDR2 SNTAGT.

This clone has more than one count but fewer than ten. The DNA of the CDR3 is TGTGCCAGCAGCTTCCCGGGACAGATGAACACTGAAGCTTTCTTT. Protein: CASSFPGQMNTEAFF. The rearrangement joins TRBV7-2 to TRBJ1-1; 7 nucleotides match TRBD1. Unmatched junction bases numbered 4, after V lost 3 bases and J lost 0 bases. The CDR3 spans 15 residues. Germline V gene data show CDR1 as SGHTA and CDR2 as FQGNSA.

This rearrangement joins TRBV9 to TRBJ1-4; TRBD1 might be the D (6 bases). V was pared by 4 bases and J by 3 bases, with 16 bases between. The CDR3 is 16 residues long. Germline CDR1 is SGDLS and CDR2 is YYNGEE. The CDR3 spells CASSPEGGLANEKLFF. CDR3 sequence (DNA): TGTGCCAGCAGCCCCGAGGGGGGGCTGGCTAATGAAAAACTGTTTTTT. Drawing the rest from reference TRBV9 and TRBJ1-4, the complete variable domain is DSGVTQTPKHLITATGQRVTLRCSPRSGDLSVYWYQQSLDQGLQFLIQYYNGEERAKGNILERFSAQQFPDLHSELNLSSLELGDSALYFCASSPEGGLANEKLFFGSGTQLSVL.

V usage is TRBV7-3 and J usage is TRBJ2-1; 11 bases are shared with TRBD2. The CDR3 spans 14 residues. Germline CDR1 is SGHTA and CDR2 is FQGTGA. With 3 bases clipped from V and 8 bases from J, the junction kept 3 bases outside the gene matches. The CDR3 is CASSFSGGGHEQFF. CDR3 bases: TGTGCCAGCAGCTTTAGCGGGGGGGGCCATGAGCAGTTCTTC. The variable domain in full, completed from reference TRBV7-3 and TRBJ2-1, reads GAGVSQTPSNKVTEKGKYVELRCDPISGHTALYWYRQSLGQGPEFLIYFQGTGAADDSGLPNDRFFAVRPEGSVSTLKIQRTERGDSAVYLCASSFSGGGHEQFFGPGTRLTVL.

The rearrangement uses TRBV29-1 and TRBJ2-3, with TRBD1 identical over 7 bases. Unmatched junction bases numbered 8, after V lost 3 bases and J lost 2 bases. Germline V CDR1 and CDR2: SQVTM, ANQGSEA. The CDR3 contains 15 residues. In DNA, the CDR3 is TGCAGCGTTGAGTATCTGACAGGGCTCACAGATACGCAGTATTTT. Amino acids: CSVEYLTGLTDTQYF.

V and J are TRBV4-1 and TRBJ1-5; D perhaps matches TRBD1 (5 bases). This CDR3 has 16 amino acids. Deletions cut 3 bases from V and 0 bases from J, with 12 bases between. Germline V gene data show CDR1 as MGHRA and CDR2 as YSYEKL. CDR3 sequence (DNA): TGCGCCAGCAGCCATCCAGGAGGGGATAGCAATCAGCCCCAGCATTTT. Translated, it gives CASSHPGGDSNQPQHF.

This CDR3 is CASSQPHEKLFF. The CDR3 DNA reads TGCGCCAGCAGCCAACCTCATGAAAAACTGTTTTTT. The chain joins TRBV4-3 to TRBJ1-4, with unresolved D. Germline V gene data show CDR1 as LGHNA and CDR2 as YSLEER. CDR3 length equals 12 residues. V lost 2 bases to trimming and J lost 6 bases, with 4 bases between them.

The J gene is TRBJ1-1, the V gene TRBV10-3; D might be TRBD1 (5 bases). The CDR3 extends over 13 amino acids. Between the trimmed V and J ends, which lost 6 bases and 2 bases, there was a span of 10 bases. Germline CDR1 ENHRY, CDR2 SYGVKD. CDR3 region: CAIRDIGNTEAFF. The CDR3 DNA sequence: TGTGCCATCAGGGACATTGGAAACACTGAAGCTTTCTTT.